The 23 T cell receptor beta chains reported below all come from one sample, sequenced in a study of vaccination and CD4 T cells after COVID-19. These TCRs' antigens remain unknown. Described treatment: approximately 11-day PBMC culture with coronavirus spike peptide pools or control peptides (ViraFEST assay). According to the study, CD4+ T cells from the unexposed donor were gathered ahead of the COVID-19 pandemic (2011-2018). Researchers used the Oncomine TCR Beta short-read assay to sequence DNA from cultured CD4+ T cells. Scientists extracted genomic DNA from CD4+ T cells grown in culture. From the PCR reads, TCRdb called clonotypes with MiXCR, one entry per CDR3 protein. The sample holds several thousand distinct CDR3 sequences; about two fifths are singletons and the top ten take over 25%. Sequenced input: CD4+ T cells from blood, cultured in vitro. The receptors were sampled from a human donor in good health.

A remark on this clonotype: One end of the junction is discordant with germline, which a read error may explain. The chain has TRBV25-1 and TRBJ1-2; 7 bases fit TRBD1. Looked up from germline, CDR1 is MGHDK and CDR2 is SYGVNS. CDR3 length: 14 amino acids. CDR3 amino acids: CVSSEAGQNYGYTF. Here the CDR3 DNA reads TGTGTCAGCAGTGAAGCGGGACAGAACTATGGCTACACCTTC.

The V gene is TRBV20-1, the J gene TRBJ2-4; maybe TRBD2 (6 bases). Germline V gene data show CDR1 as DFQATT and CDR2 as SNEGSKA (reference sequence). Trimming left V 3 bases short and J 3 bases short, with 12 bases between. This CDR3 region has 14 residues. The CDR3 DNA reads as TGCAGTGCTAGCGGAGGGTCGAGCAAAAACATTCAGTACTTC. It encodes CSASGGSSKNIQYF.

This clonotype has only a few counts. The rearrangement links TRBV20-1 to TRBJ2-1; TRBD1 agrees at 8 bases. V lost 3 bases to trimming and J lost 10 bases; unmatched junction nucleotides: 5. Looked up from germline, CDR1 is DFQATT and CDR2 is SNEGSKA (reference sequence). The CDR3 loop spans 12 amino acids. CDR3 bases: TGCAGTGCTAGGGGACAGGAGTGGGAGCAGTTCTTC. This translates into CSARGQEWEQFF.

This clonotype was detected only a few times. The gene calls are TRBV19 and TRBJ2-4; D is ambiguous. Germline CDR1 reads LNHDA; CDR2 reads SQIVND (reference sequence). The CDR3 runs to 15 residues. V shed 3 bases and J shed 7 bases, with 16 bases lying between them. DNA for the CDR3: TGTGCCAGTAGTATCTCGGACGGTCAAGGGAACATTCAGTACTTC. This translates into CASSISDGQGNIQYF.

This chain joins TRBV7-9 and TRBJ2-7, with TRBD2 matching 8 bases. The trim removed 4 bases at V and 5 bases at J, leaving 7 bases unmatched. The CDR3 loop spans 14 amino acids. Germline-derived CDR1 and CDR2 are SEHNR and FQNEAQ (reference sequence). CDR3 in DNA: TGTGCCAGCAGCTCGCCGGGAGGGAGCCACGAGCAGTACTTC. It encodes CASSSPGGSHEQYF.

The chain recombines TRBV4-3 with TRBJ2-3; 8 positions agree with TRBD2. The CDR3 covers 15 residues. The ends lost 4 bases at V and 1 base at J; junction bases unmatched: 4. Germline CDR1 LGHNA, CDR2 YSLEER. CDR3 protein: CASSLGLGRTDTQYF. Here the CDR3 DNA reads TGCGCCAGCAGCCTGGGACTAGGACGCACAGATACGCAGTATTTT.

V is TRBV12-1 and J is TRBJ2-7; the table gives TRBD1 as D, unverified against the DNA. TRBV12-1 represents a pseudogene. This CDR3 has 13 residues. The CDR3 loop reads CASTRGPTYEQYF. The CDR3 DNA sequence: TGTGCCAGCACTAGGGGTCCTACCTACGAGCAGTACTTC.

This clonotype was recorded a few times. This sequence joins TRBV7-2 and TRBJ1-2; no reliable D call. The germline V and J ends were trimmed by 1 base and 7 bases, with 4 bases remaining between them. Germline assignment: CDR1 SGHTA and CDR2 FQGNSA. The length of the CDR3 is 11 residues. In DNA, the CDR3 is TGTGCCAGCAGCTTAGGTCCTGGCTACACCTTC. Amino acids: CASSLGPGYTF.

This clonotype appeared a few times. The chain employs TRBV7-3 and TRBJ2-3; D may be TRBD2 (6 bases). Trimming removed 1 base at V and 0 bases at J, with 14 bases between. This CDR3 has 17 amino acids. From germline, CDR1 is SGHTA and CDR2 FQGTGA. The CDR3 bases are TGTGCCAGCAGCTTAAGGACCCTAGCGTCTAGCACAGATACGCAGTATTTT. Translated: CASSLRTLASSTDTQYF.

CDR3 bases: TGTGCCAGCAGGAGAAGCGGGAGCGACGAGCAGTACTTC. It codes for CASRRSGSDEQYF. This chain connects TRBV6-1 to TRBJ2-7; 8 bases line up with TRBD2. The ends lost 6 bases at V and 5 bases at J; junction bases unmatched: 6. This CDR3 has 13 residues. Germline CDR1 MNHNS, CDR2 SASEGT.

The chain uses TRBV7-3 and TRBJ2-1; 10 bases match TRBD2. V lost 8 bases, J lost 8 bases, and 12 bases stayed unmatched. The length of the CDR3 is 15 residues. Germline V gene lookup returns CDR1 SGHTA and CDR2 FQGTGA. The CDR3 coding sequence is TGTGCCAGCTCCCAAGTGGCTAGCGGGAGCTATGAGCAGTTCTTC. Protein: CASSQVASGSYEQFF.

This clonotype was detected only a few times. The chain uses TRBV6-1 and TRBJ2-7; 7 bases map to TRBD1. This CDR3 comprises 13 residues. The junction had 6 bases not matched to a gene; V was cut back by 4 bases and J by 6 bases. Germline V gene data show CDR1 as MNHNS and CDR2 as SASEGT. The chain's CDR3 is CASSGVGGGEQYF. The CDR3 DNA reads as TGTGCCAGCAGTGGAGTAGGGGGCGGCGAGCAGTACTTC.

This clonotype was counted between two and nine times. CDR3 region: CASSPRASEAFF. CDR3 DNA: TGTGCCAGCAGCCCGAGAGCCAGCGAGGCTTTCTTT. The rearrangement joins TRBV7-6 to TRBJ1-1; D is unresolved. Trimming left V 5 bases short and J 11 bases short, with 15 bases between. Germline CDR1 is SGHVS and CDR2 is FNYEAQ. The CDR3 runs to 12 residues.

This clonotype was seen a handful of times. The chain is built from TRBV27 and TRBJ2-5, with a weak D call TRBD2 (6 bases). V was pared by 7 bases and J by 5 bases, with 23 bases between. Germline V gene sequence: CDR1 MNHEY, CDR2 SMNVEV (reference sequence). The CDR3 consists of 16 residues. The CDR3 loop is CASKPWTRNGGETQYF. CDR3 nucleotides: TGTGCCAGCAAGCCCTGGACCCGGAATGGGGGGGAGACCCAGTACTTC.

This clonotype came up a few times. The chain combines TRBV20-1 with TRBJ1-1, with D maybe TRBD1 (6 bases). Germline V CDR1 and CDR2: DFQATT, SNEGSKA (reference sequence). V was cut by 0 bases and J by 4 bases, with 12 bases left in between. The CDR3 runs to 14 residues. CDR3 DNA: TGCAGTGCTAGAGACCCACAGGGCGGCACTGAAGCTTTCTTT. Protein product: CSARDPQGGTEAFF.

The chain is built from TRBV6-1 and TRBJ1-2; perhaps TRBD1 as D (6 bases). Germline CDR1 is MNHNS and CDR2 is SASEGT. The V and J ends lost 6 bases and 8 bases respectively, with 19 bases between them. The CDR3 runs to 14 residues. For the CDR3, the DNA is TGTGCCAGCAGCGATCAGATTGTGGGGGGCGGCTACACCTTC. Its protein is CASSDQIVGGGYTF.

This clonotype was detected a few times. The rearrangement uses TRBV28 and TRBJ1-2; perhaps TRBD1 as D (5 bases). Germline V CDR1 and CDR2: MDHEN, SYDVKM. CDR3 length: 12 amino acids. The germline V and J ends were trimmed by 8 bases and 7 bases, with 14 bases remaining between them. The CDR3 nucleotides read TGTGCCAGCGGACTTTCGACAGCTGGCTACACCTTC. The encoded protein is CASGLSTAGYTF.

CDR3 coding DNA: TGTGCCAGCAGCTTAGGGGGTACTTCCAATGAGCAGTTCTTC. Amino acid sequence: CASSLGGTSNEQFF. V is TRBV7-8 and J is TRBJ2-1; D uncertain. V was cut by 1 base and J by 6 bases, with 10 bases left in between. The CDR3 extends over 14 amino acids. Germline V gene sequence: CDR1 SGHVS, CDR2 FQNEAQ. Full variable domain (missing parts from reference TRBV7-8 and TRBJ2-1): GAGVSQSPRYKVAKRGQDVALRCDPISGHVSLFWYQQALGQGPEFLTYFQNEAQLDKSGLPSDRFFAERPEGSVSTLKIQRTQQEDSAVYLCASSLGGTSNEQFFGPGTRLTVL.

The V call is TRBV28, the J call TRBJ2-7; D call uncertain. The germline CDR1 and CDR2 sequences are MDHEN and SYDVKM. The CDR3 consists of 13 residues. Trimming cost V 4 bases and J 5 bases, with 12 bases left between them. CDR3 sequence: CASSSLWRHEQYF. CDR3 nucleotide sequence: TGTGCCAGCAGTTCCTTGTGGCGCCACGAGCAGTACTTC. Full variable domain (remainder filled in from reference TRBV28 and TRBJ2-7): DVKVTQSSRYLVKRTGEKVFLECVQDMDHENMFWYRQDPGLGLRLIYFSYDVKMKEKGDIPEGYSVSREKKERFSLILESASTNQTSMYLCASSSLWRHEQYFGPGTRLTVT.

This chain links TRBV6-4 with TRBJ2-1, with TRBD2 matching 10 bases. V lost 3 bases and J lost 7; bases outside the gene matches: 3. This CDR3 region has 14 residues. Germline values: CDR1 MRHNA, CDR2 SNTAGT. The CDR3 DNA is TGTGCCAGCAGTGAAGCGGGAGGGGGGAATGAGCAGTTCTTC. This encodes CASSEAGGGNEQFF.

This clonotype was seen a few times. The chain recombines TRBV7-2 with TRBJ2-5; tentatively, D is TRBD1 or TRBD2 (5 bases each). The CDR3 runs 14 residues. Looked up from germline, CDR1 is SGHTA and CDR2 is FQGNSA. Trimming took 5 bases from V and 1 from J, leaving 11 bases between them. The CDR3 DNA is TGTGCCAGCAGCATCCCGGGACCCCAAGAGACCCAGTACTTC. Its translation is CASSIPGPQETQYF.

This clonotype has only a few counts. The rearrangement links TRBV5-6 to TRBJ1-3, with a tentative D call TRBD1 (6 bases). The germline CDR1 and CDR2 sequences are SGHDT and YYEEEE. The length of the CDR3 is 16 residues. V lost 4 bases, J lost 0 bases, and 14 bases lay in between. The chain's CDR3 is CASSPYRAYSGNTIYF. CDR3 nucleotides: TGTGCCAGCAGCCCATACAGGGCCTACTCTGGAAACACCATATATTTT.

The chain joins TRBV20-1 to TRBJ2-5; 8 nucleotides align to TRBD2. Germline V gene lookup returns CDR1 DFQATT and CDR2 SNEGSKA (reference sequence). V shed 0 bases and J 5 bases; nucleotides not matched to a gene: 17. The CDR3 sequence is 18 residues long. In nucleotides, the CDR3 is TGCAGTGCTAGAGATCTTCGAGGCGGGAGGACTCCCAGGGAGACCCAGTACTTC. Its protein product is CSARDLRGGRTPRETQYF.